These T cell receptor beta chains were read from a single sample in a study of T cells after somatic rescue of genetic block. Clones were sequenced by immunoSEQ multiplex PCR, and TCRdb holds only the in-frame ones, with some missing. Among tens of thousands of clones listed, 96% were seen once. Sample: peripheral blood mononuclear cells (PBMCs). The receptors were gathered from a child younger than two. The CDR3 runs from the conserved cysteine through the conserved F or W. The order of the fields is D gene, J gene, clone size, V gene, CDR3 DNA, CDR3 protein. The D gene is left open where the match is weak. Only part of the rows carry a size: once, few, many, or a class if the clone is expanded.

>NA|TRBJ1-2|NA|TRBV20-1
TGCAGTGCTAGTTATGGTATCGGCTACACCTTC
CSASYGIGYTF
>TRBD2|TRBJ2-3|once|TRBV5-1
TGCGCCAGCAGCTTAGGAGCGGGAGTAGATACGCAGTATTTT
CASSLGAGVDTQYF
>TRBD2|TRBJ2-7|NA|TRBV27
TGTGCCAGCAGTTCGGGACTAGATCGCTACGAGCAGTACTTC
CASSSGLDRYEQYF
>NA|TRBJ2-4|NA|TRBV6-5
TGTGCCAGCAGTTACGCCAGGGGAGGAAACATTCAGTACTTC
CASSYARGGNIQYF
>NA|TRBJ1-1|NA|TRBV25-1
TGTGCCACAAAGCAGGGGACTGAAGCTTTCTTT
CATKQGTEAFF
>NA|TRBJ1-1|NA|TRBV5-1
TGCGCCAGCAGCTTGATAGTCAGGGCGAACACTGAAGCTTTCTTT
CASSLIVRANTEAFF
>NA|TRBJ1-2|NA|TRBV11-2
TGTGCCAGCAGCCGAGACCGGAACTATGGCTACACCTTC
CASSRDRNYGYTF
>TRBD1|TRBJ2-7|NA|TRBV6-5
TGTGCCAGCAGTCCTACAGGGGGCTACGAGCAGTACTTC
CASSPTGGYEQYF
>NA|TRBJ2-5|NA|TRBV7-2
TGTGCCAGCAGTAGACAGGGAGGAGAGACCCAGTACTTC
CASSRQGGETQYF
>NA|TRBJ2-1|NA|TRBV2
TGTGCCAGCAGTGAATACAGGGCTAAGTACAATGAGCAGTTCTTC
CASSEYRAKYNEQFF
>TRBD2|TRBJ2-7|NA|TRBV4-3
TGCGCCAGCAGCCAAGCACTAGCGGGAACCTACGAGCAGTACTTC
CASSQALAGTYEQYF
>NA|TRBJ1-2|few|TRBV9
TGTGCCAGCAGCGTAGCTTCGGTTAACTATGGCTACACCTTC
CASSVASVNYGYTF
>TRBD1|TRBJ2-3|NA|TRBV20-1
TGCAGTGCCCAGACAGGGGATACGCAGTATTTT
CSAQTGDTQYF
>TRBD2|TRBJ2-5|once|TRBV11-2
TGTGCCAGCAGCTGGACTAGCGGGAGAGAGACCCAGTACTTC
CASSWTSGRETQYF
>NA|TRBJ1-5|NA|TRBV4-3
TGCGCCAGCAGCCAAGATGGCAGGGACAATCAGCCCCAGCATTTT
CASSQDGRDNQPQHF
>NA|TRBJ1-1|NA|TRBV7-2
TGTGCCAGCAGCATCTACCTATTTAGTCGGGTGCGGAACACTGAAGCTTTCTTT
CASSIYLFSRVRNTEAFF
>TRBD2|TRBJ2-1|NA|TRBV5-1
TGCGCCAGCAGCTTGTTAGCGGGAGGCAATGAGCAGTTCTTC
CASSLLAGGNEQFF
>NA|TRBJ2-1|NA|TRBV7-8
TGTGCCAGCAGCTTCGAGCAGGCCAATGAGCAGTTCTTC
CASSFEQANEQFF
>TRBD1|TRBJ2-7|NA|TRBV5-6
TGTGCCAGCAGCTTGACAGGGGGCGCCTACGAGCAGTACTTC
CASSLTGGAYEQYF
>TRBD2|TRBJ2-7|few|TRBV7-2
TGTGCCAGCAGCTTGACTAGCGGGAGCTCCTACGAGCAGTACTTC
CASSLTSGSSYEQYF
>NA|TRBJ1-2|NA|TRBV10-3
TGTGCCATCAGTGAGTCAGGGTATGGCTACACCTTC
CAISESGYGYTF
>NA|TRBJ2-7|NA|TRBV6-6
TGTGCCAGCAGTTACTCGCGGGTCCACGAGCAGTACTTC
CASSYSRVHEQYF
>NA|TRBJ2-5|NA|TRBV29-1
TGCAGCGCCAGAGGGGGGGGATCAGAGACCCAGTACTTC
CSARGGGSETQYF
>NA|TRBJ2-7|NA|TRBV30
TGTGCCTGGAGTGTGGGGGGCGTCTACGAGCAGTACTTC
CAWSVGGVYEQYF
>TRBD1|TRBJ2-7|NA|TRBV7-8
TGTGCCAGCAGCCCAGAGGGACAGGGGGAGGGCGAGCAGTACTTC
CASSPEGQGEGEQYF